One sample yielded the 28 T cell receptor beta chains listed below, sequenced in a study of identical twins (dated by TCRdb to about 2016). Library creation used 5' RACE. Sequencer: Illumina HiSeq 2000. The public reads were run again by TCRdb, first through fastp at Q25 and then through MiXCR, and only productive beta chains were kept. Each record represents a unique CDR3 protein, reported with the most common genes and DNA among its rows. The sample contains about 810,000 distinct CDR3 sequences, approximately 13% of them found a single time. The ten largest clones capture under 2% of the sample. The data also belong to a second study, concerning yellow fever vaccine responses in identical twins.

The sample was PBMCs. The receptors derive from a woman under 30 in good health.

This clonotype was observed a few times. The chain uses TRBV5-8 and TRBJ2-5; perhaps TRBD1 as D (6 bases). The germline gives CDR1 SGHTS, CDR2 YDEGEE. V was clipped by 5 bases and J by 4 bases, with 12 bases between them. This CDR3 contains 13 residues. In nucleotides, the CDR3 is TGTGCCAGCAGTTTTATGACAGGAGAGACCCAGTACTTC. Translating it yields CASSFMTGETQYF.

The genes are TRBV24-1 and TRBJ2-1; D not certain. This CDR3 comprises 14 residues. V lost 5 bases and J lost 10, with 17 bases in between. Germline CDR1 is KGHDR and CDR2 is SFDVKD. CDR3 nucleotide sequence: TGTGCCACCAGTGCCCGGTCCTCCTCTGCCGAGCAGTTCTTC. Translation: CATSARSSSAEQFF.

This chain joins TRBV4-1 and TRBJ2-7, with D perhaps assigned TRBD1 or TRBD2 (7 bases each). V was shortened by 3 bases and J by 5 bases, with 14 bases between the two germline ends. The length of the CDR3 is 14 residues. CDR1 MGHRA and CDR2 YSYEKL come from the germline V gene. CDR3 in amino acids: CASSHRQGGNEQYF. In DNA, the CDR3 is TGCGCCAGCAGCCACCGGCAGGGGGGGAACGAGCAGTACTTC.

At least ten counts were recorded for this clonotype. The chain has TRBV10-3 and TRBJ2-2, with D possibly being TRBD1 or TRBD2 (6 bases each). CDR1 is ENHRY, CDR2 SYGVKD, per germline. The CDR3 extends over 16 amino acids. Trimming left V 0 bases short and J 0 bases short, with 8 bases between. The CDR3: CAISESGGANTGELFF. In DNA form, the CDR3 reads TGTGCCATCAGTGAGTCGGGGGGCGCGAACACCGGGGAGCTGTTTTTT.

The CDR3 DNA sequence: TGTGCCAGCAGCTCTTTCGACCCGAACACTGAAGCTTTCTTT. As protein: CASSSFDPNTEAFF. This rearrangement joins TRBV7-9 to TRBJ1-1; D ambiguous. V lost 4 bases, J lost 1 base, and 10 bases lay in between. CDR3 length: 14 amino acids. Germline CDR1 is SEHNR and CDR2 is FQNEAQ (reference sequence).

V usage is TRBV24-1 and J usage is TRBJ2-3; 9 bases map to TRBD2. Losses at the gene ends were 0 bases for V and 11 bases for J; bases not matched to a gene: 2. This CDR3 spans 13 amino acids. Looked up from germline, CDR1 is KGHDR and CDR2 is SFDVKD. CDR3 region: CATSDLLLAGQYF. The CDR3, as DNA: TGTGCCACCAGTGATTTGTTACTAGCGGGGCAGTATTTT.

This clonotype was seen more than once but under ten times. CDR3 protein: CASSNGYTF. The CDR3 coding sequence is TGTGCCAGCAGCAATGGCTACACCTTC. The chain links TRBV21-1 to TRBJ1-2. TRBV21-1 is tagged as a pseudogene. This CDR3 is 9 amino acids long.

The chain links TRBV11-3 to TRBJ1-1; TRBD1 matches 11 bases. The germline CDR1 and CDR2 sequences are SGHNT and YENEEA. Trimming removed 5 bases from V and 5 bases from J; junction bases left unmatched: 7. This CDR3 spans 15 amino acids. The CDR3 DNA reads as TGTGCCAGCAGCCCGGGACAGGGGGAACGTACTGAAGCTTTCTTT. It translates to CASSPGQGERTEAFF.

The chain recombines TRBV5-1 with TRBJ2-7, with a possible D match to TRBD2 (6 bases). Trimming pared 0 bases from V and 4 bases from J, leaving 11 bases between. The CDR3 spans 14 residues. CDR1 is SGHRS, CDR2 YFSETQ, per germline. CDR3 residues: CASSLVAGPYEQYF. DNA for the CDR3: TGCGCCAGCAGCTTGGTCGCGGGACCATACGAGCAGTACTTC.

Many counts were recorded for this clonotype. This chain uses TRBV10-3 with TRBJ1-2; D ambiguous. The CDR3 spans 13 residues. The V gene lost 0 bases and the J gene lost 8 bases, with 10 bases spanning the gap. CDR1 and CDR2 (germline): ENHRY, SYGVKD. CDR3 in DNA: TGTGCCATCAGTGAGTCGGAGGGTGGGGGCTACACCTTC. The encoded protein is CAISESEGGGYTF.

The chain combines TRBV6-5 with TRBJ1-4, with 7 bases that match TRBD1. Germline V gene lookup returns CDR1 MNHEY and CDR2 SVGAGI. Trimming took 0 bases from V and 6 from J; bases not matched to a gene: 4. This CDR3 spans 15 amino acids. CDR3 sequence (DNA): TGTGCCAGCAGTTACTCCACAGGGGAGGATGAAAAACTGTTTTTT. It translates to CASSYSTGEDEKLFF.

The CDR3 is CASRSGAANTGELFF. As DNA, the CDR3 is TGTGCCAGCAGGAGCGGGGCCGCGAACACCGGGGAGCTGTTTTTT. The chain has TRBV6-1 and TRBJ2-2, with 7 bases that match TRBD2. CDR3 length: 15 amino acids. CDR1 and CDR2 (germline): MNHNS, SASEGT. V trimming: 6 bases; J trimming: 0 bases; junction bases outside the gene matches: 4.

This clonotype was picked up many times. The rearrangement links TRBV5-5 to TRBJ2-3; no firm D call. The CDR3 is made up of 14 amino acids. V dropped 0 bases and J dropped 0 bases, with 5 bases sitting between them. Germline V gene data show CDR1 as SGHKS and CDR2 as YYEKEE (reference sequence). The CDR3 protein is CASSLGVSTDTQYF. The CDR3 nucleotides read TGTGCCAGCAGCTTGGGGGTGAGCACAGATACGCAGTATTTT.

This clonotype was picked up a small number of times. The chain couples TRBV3-1 to TRBJ2-1; D may be TRBD1 (5 bases). CDR1 is LGHDT and CDR2 is YNNKEL in the germline V gene (reference sequence). Trimming removed 4 bases at V and 0 bases at J, with 10 bases between. The CDR3 covers 15 residues. The CDR3 spells CASSPYTGSYNEQFF. In DNA form, the CDR3 reads TGTGCCAGCAGCCCCTATACAGGCTCCTACAATGAGCAGTTCTTC.

The rearrangement links TRBV6-5 to TRBJ2-7; 8 bases agree with TRBD1. CDR1 is MNHEY and CDR2 is SVGAGI in the germline V gene. Losses at the gene ends were 2 bases for V and 5 bases for J; bases not matched to a gene: 5. CDR3 size: 14 residues. The CDR3 DNA reads as TGTGCCAGCAGTTACCTAGCAGGGGGCCACGAGCAGTACTTC. Amino acid sequence: CASSYLAGGHEQYF.

The V call is TRBV20-1, the J call TRBJ2-7, with D possibly being TRBD1 (5 bases). V was cut by 3 bases and J by 5 bases, with 11 bases left in between. Germline V gene data show CDR1 as DFQATT and CDR2 as SNEGSKA (reference sequence). CDR3 length equals 12 residues. The CDR3 region has the DNA TGCAGTGCTAGTAGGGGAAGCAACGAGCAGTACGTC. Translating gives CSASRGSNEQYV.

This clonotype has just a few counts. The chain recombines TRBV28 with TRBJ2-1; no clear D. CDR3 length equals 12 residues. Germline V gene lookup returns CDR1 MDHEN and CDR2 SYDVKM. The germline V and J ends were trimmed by 5 bases and 6 bases, with 8 bases remaining between them. For the CDR3, the DNA is TGTGCCAGCAGTACGATTGGCAATGAGCAGTTCTTC. Its protein product is CASSTIGNEQFF.

This clonotype has a handful of counts. The chain combines TRBV20-1 with TRBJ2-7; 7 nucleotides match TRBD1. Losses at the gene ends were 4 bases for V and 9 bases for J; bases not matched to a gene: 12. The CDR3 length is 13 residues. CDR1 is DFQATT, CDR2 SNEGSKA, per germline (reference sequence). In DNA form, the CDR3 reads TGCAGTGCTATACACGGACAGGATAAAGGGCAGTACTTC. Translation: CSAIHGQDKGQYF.

This chain connects TRBV20-1 to TRBJ2-3; D possibly corresponds to TRBD2 (5 bases). V dropped 2 bases and J dropped 2 bases, with 11 bases sitting between them. Germline V CDR1 and CDR2: DFQATT, SNEGSKA (reference sequence). The CDR3 loop spans 14 amino acids. DNA for the CDR3: TGCAGTGCTAGATATGGGCTAGCCACAGATACGCAGTATTTT. It codes for CSARYGLATDTQYF.

The table lists this clonotype with a few counts. This chain joins TRBV4-2 and TRBJ2-3; D is undetermined. Trimming cost V 0 bases and J 12 bases, with 13 bases left between them. CDR3 size: 13 residues. Germline V gene data show CDR1 as LGHNA and CDR2 as YNFKEQ. CDR3 region: CASSQDMARRQYF. CDR3 coding DNA: TGTGCCAGCAGCCAAGATATGGCGCGTAGACAGTATTTT.

This clonotype was found a few times. V and J are TRBV7-7 and TRBJ2-1; perhaps TRBD1 as D (6 bases). V gave up 6 bases and J gave up 5 bases, with 17 bases separating them. This CDR3 region has 15 residues. Germline assignment: CDR1 SSHAT and CDR2 FNYEAQ (reference sequence). This CDR3 reads CASSPGQGTNNEQFF. The CDR3, as DNA: TGTGCCAGCAGTCCGGGACAAGGCACTAACAATGAGCAGTTCTTC. The whole variable domain, filled in from reference TRBV7-7 and TRBJ2-1, reads GAGVSQSPRYKVTKRGQDVTLRCDPISSHATLYWYQQALGQGPEFLTYFNYEAQPDKSGLPSDRFSAERPEGSISTLTIQRTEQRDSAMYRCASSPGQGTNNEQFFGPGTRLTVL.

This clonotype was observed a few times. V and J are TRBV7-6 and TRBJ2-2; D is uncertain. The germline V gene has CDR1 SGHVS and CDR2 FNYEAQ. The V end lost 4 bases, the J end lost 5 bases, and 17 bases lay between the germline ends. The CDR3 spans 16 residues. The CDR3: CASSSREVPWTGELFF. The CDR3 nucleotides are TGTGCCAGCAGCTCTAGAGAGGTCCCATGGACCGGGGAGCTGTTTTTT.

There are many counts of this clonotype. The chain's CDR3 is CASSQDLGTSGTDTQYF. CDR3 sequence (DNA): TGTGCCAGCAGCCAAGATCTCGGGACTAGCGGCACAGATACGCAGTATTTT. The V gene is TRBV3-1, the J gene TRBJ2-3, with TRBD2 matching 10 bases. This CDR3 spans 17 amino acids. J was trimmed by 1 base and V by 0 bases; bases with no gene match: 4. Germline CDR1 reads LGHDT; CDR2 reads YNNKEL (reference sequence).

CDR3 coding DNA: TGCAGTGCTAGGGGCGGGACCCTACAAGAGACCCAGTACTTC. Encoded protein: CSARGGTLQETQYF. The chain employs TRBV20-1 and TRBJ2-5; D is perhaps TRBD2 (6 bases). Trimming left V 3 bases short and J 2 bases short, with 13 bases between. Germline loops: CDR1 DFQATT, CDR2 SNEGSKA (reference sequence). The CDR3 has 14 residues.

The J gene is TRBJ2-3, the V gene TRBV27; D is perhaps TRBD2 (7 bases). CDR3 size: 14 residues. V lost 7 bases, J lost 4 bases, and 15 bases lay in between. CDR1 is MNHEY, CDR2 SMNVEV, per germline (reference sequence). In DNA form, the CDR3 reads TGTGCCAGCACCTGGGGGGGGGCGGCAGATACGCAGTATTTT. Its translation: CASTWGGAADTQYF.

CDR3 sequence: CASEPAGGYNEQFF. CDR3 nucleotides: TGTGCCAGTGAGCCCGCCGGGGGGTACAATGAGCAGTTCTTC. The chain employs TRBV19 and TRBJ2-1; 7 nucleotides align to TRBD2. This CDR3 is built from 14 residues. V was pared by 8 bases and J by 4 bases, with 8 bases of the junction left unmatched. Germline V lookup: CDR1 LNHDA, CDR2 SQIVND (reference sequence).

This clonotype was counted between two and nine times. The V and J genes are TRBV12-3 or TRBV12-4 and TRBJ1-1, with D maybe TRBD1 (5 bases). This CDR3 contains 12 residues. The V and J ends lost 5 bases and 7 bases respectively, with 11 bases between them. As DNA, the CDR3 is TGTGCCAGCAGTCTTCGAAGGGGTGAAGCTTTCTTT. It translates to CASSLRRGEAFF.

This clonotype was observed a few times. DNA of the CDR3: TGTGCCAGCAGCCCAACAGTTAACAGGGGCTCCGGGGAGACCCAGTACTTC. Amino acids: CASSPTVNRGSGETQYF. V and J are TRBV5-5 and TRBJ2-5; 7 bases line up with TRBD1. Trimming removed 4 bases from V and 5 bases from J; junction bases left unmatched: 17. CDR3 length: 17 residues. Germline assignment: CDR1 SGHKS and CDR2 YYEKEE (reference sequence).